This TCR beta chain was sequenced for a study of T cell responses to AZD1222 COVID-19 vaccine. V lost 5 bases and J 0 bases, leaving 12 bases between the germline ends. Germline V CDR1 and CDR2: SGHRS, YFSETQ. CDR3 length: 15 amino acids. TCRdb keeps only in-frame clones here, not all; method: immunoSEQ multiplex PCR. The repertoire holds 180,000 or so clones, with about nine tenths as singletons. The chain employs TRBV5-1 and TRBJ2-1, with D possibly being TRBD1 (5 bases). The specimen comprised peripheral blood, sampled 28 days after the second AZD1222 dose. This TCR was sampled from an adult who received the AZD1222 COVID-19 vaccine. CDR3 protein: CASSPTDNSYNEQFF. CDR3 bases: TGCGCCAGCAGTCCGACGGACAACTCCTACAATGAGCAGTTCTTC.